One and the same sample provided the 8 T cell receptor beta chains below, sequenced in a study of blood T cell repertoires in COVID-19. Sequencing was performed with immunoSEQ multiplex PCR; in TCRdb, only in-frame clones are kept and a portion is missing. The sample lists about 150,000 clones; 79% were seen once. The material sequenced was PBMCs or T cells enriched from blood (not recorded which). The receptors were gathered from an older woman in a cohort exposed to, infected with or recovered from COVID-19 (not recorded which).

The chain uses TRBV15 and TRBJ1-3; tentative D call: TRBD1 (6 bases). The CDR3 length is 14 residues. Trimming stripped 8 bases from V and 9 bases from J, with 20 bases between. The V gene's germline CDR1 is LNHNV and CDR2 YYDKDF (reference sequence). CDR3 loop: CATADSYLSGTIYF. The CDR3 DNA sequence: TGTGCCACCGCGGACAGTTACCTTTCTGGCACCATATATTTT.

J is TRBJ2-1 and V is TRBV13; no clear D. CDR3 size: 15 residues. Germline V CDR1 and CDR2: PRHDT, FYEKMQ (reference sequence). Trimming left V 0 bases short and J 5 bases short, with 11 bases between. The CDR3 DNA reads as TGTGCCAGCAGCTTAGGCCCGCGACGGGACAATGAGCAGTTCTTC. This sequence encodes CASSLGPRRDNEQFF. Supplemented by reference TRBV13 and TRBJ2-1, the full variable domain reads AAGVIQSPRHLIKEKRETATLKCYPIPRHDTVYWYQQGPGQDPQFLISFYEKMQSDKGSIPDRFSAQQFSDYHSELNMSSLELGDSALYFCASSLGPRRDNEQFFGPGTRLTVL.

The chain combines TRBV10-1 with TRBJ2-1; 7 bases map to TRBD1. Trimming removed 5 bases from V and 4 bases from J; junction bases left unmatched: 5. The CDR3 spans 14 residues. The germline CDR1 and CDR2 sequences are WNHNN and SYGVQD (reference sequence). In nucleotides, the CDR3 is TGCGCCAGCAGTACAGGGGATACGTACAATGAGCAGTTCTTC. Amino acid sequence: CASSTGDTYNEQFF.

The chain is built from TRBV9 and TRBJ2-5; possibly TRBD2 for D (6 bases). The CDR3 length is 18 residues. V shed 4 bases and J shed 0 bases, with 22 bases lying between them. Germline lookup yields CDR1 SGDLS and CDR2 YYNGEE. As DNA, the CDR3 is TGTGCCAGCAGCCCGCACCTGGCGGGACCCACGTACCAAGAGACCCAGTACTTC. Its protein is CASSPHLAGPTYQETQYF. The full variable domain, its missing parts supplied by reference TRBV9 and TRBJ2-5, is DSGVTQTPKHLITATGQRVTLRCSPRSGDLSVYWYQQSLDQGLQFLIQYYNGEERAKGNILERFSAQQFPDLHSELNLSSLELGDSALYFCASSPHLAGPTYQETQYFGPGTRLLVL.

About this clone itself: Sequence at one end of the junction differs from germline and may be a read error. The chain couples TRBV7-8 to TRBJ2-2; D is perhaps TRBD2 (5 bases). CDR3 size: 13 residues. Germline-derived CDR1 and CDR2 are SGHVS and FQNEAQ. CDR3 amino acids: CASSDSPTGKLFF. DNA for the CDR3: TGTGCCAGCAGCGACTCGCCCACCGGGAAGCTGTTTTTT.

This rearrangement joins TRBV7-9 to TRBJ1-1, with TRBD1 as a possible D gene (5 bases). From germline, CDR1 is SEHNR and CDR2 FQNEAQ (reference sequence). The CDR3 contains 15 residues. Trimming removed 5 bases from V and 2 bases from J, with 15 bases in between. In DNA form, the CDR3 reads TGTGCCAGCAGCAGGTCGGGTGGGGCTAACACTGAAGCTTTCTTT. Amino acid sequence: CASSRSGGANTEAFF.

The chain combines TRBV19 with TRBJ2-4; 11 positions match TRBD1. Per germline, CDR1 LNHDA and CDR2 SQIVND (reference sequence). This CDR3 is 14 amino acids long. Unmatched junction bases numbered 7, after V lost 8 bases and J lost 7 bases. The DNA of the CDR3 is TGTGCCAGTTGGGACAGGGGGTCGCAGAACATTCAGTACTTC. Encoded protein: CASWDRGSQNIQYF.

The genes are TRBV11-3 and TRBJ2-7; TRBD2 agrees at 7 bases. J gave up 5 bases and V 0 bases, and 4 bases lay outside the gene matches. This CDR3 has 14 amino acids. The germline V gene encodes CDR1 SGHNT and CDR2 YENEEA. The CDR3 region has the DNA TGTGCCAGCAGCTTAGAAGCGGGACTGAACGAGCAGTACTTC. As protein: CASSLEAGLNEQYF.